A single sample gave rise to the 10 T cell receptor beta chains below, sequenced in a study of OX40 agonist ivuxolimab in advanced cancers. The assay was immunoSEQ multiplex PCR, and TCRdb's table has in-frame clones only and misses some. This table holds tens of thousands of clones, 90% to 95% found once. Sequencing was performed on CD4+ or CD8+ T cells sorted from blood, taken in a trial of the OX40 agonist ivuxolimab. The receptors stem from an adult with an advanced solid tumor such as melanoma, head and neck, liver or kidney cancer.

The chain recombines TRBV30 with TRBJ1-1; unclear D gene. CDR1 GTSNPN and CDR2 SVGIG come from the germline V gene (reference sequence). V gave up 0 bases and J gave up 2 bases, with 10 bases separating them. This CDR3 region has 14 residues. CDR3 sequence reads: CAWSVGQLNTEAFF. The DNA for the CDR3 is TGTGCCTGGAGTGTAGGGCAGCTTAACACTGAAGCTTTCTTT.

V usage is TRBV28 and J usage is TRBJ1-1, with D possibly TRBD1 on 6 matching bases. The CDR3 is 13 residues long. Germline V gives CDR1 MDHEN, CDR2 SYDVKM. Trimming shortened V by 5 bases and J by 11 bases, and 18 bases separated the two germline ends. DNA for the CDR3: TGTGCCAGCAGTACCCCACAGGGAACTCCTGCTTTCTTT. The encoded protein is CASSTPQGTPAFF.

CDR3 residues: CASSTWTSATDTQYF. CDR3 coding DNA: TGCGCCAGCAGCACCTGGACTAGCGCCACAGATACGCAGTATTTT. V is TRBV4-1 and J is TRBJ2-3; TRBD2 agrees at 9 bases. From germline, CDR1 is MGHRA and CDR2 YSYEKL. J gave up 2 bases and V 5 bases, and 5 bases lay outside the gene matches. CDR3 size: 15 residues.

CDR3 in amino acids: CAWSVGQGDQPQHF. In DNA form, the CDR3 reads TGTGCCTGGAGTGTAGGTCAGGGTGATCAGCCCCAGCATTTT. This chain connects TRBV30 to TRBJ1-5; weak D call: TRBD1 (5 bases). The CDR3 length is 14 residues. The germline V and J ends were trimmed by 0 bases and 5 bases, with 11 bases remaining between them. CDR1 and CDR2 from the germline V gene are GTSNPN and SVGIG (reference sequence).

The chain employs TRBV5-5 and TRBJ2-7; D is uncertain. CDR1 and CDR2 from the germline V gene are SGHKS and YYEKEE (reference sequence). This CDR3 has 16 residues. V gave up 3 bases and J gave up 3 bases, with 19 bases separating them. The CDR3 loop reads CASSSKTTPKYYEQYF. The CDR3 DNA sequence: TGTGCCAGCAGCTCCAAAACAACTCCCAAATACTACGAGCAGTACTTC.

The chain joins TRBV18 to TRBJ2-1; 7 bases align to TRBD2. The CDR3 spans 14 residues. The germline CDR1 and CDR2 sequences are KGHSH and LQKENI. Trimming cost V 2 bases and J 12 bases; bases outside gene matches: 10. The CDR3 sequence: CASSPKAGDGVQFF. The CDR3 DNA follows: TGTGCCAGCTCACCAAAGGCGGGAGACGGGGTGCAGTTCTTC.

This chain connects TRBV2 to TRBJ1-1, with D tentatively TRBD1 (6 bases). CDR3 length: 12 residues. Trimming pared 4 bases from V and 4 bases from J, leaving 7 bases between. Per the germline V gene, CDR1 is SNHLY and CDR2 is FYNNEI. The CDR3 bases are TGTGCCAGCAGTGTAGGGGGCACTGAAGCTTTCTTT. Protein sequence: CASSVGGTEAFF. The whole variable domain, filled in from reference TRBV2 and TRBJ1-1, reads EPEVTQTPSHQVTQMGQEVILRCVPISNHLYFYWYRQILGQKVEFLVSFYNNEISEKSEIFDDQFSVERPDGSNFTLKIRSTKLEDSAMYFCASSVGGTEAFFGQGTRLTVV.

The chain links TRBV5-1 to TRBJ2-7, with a tentative D call TRBD1 (6 bases). Trimming shortened V by 4 bases and J by 6 bases, and 23 bases separated the two germline ends. The length of the CDR3 is 16 residues. Germline loops: CDR1 SGHRS, CDR2 YFSETQ. The DNA for the CDR3 is TGCGCCAGCAGCACCAACCGGACAGATTTACGGGGCGAGCAGTACTTC. Residues: CASSTNRTDLRGEQYF. Together with reference TRBV5-1 and TRBJ2-7, the CDR3 gives the full variable domain: KAGVTQTPRYLIKTRGQQVTLSCSPISGHRSVSWYQQTPGQGLQFLFEYFSETQRNKGNFPGRFSGRQFSNSRSEMNVSTLELGDSALYLCASSTNRTDLRGEQYFGPGTRLTVT.

The rearrangement joins TRBV5-1 to TRBJ2-1, with no clear D. Germline lookup yields CDR1 SGHRS and CDR2 YFSETQ. V was pared by 2 bases and J by 7 bases, with 16 bases between. The CDR3 covers 15 residues. DNA of the CDR3: TGCGCCAGCAGCTTAGAAGGGCGAGAGACTAATGAGCAGTTCTTC. Encoded protein: CASSLEGRETNEQFF.

This chain connects TRBV29-1 to TRBJ2-3, with 7 bases identical to TRBD2. Per germline, CDR1 SQVTM and CDR2 ANQGSEA. The CDR3 covers 15 residues. V lost 3 bases and J lost 1; bases outside the gene matches: 7. The CDR3 spells CSVDREGGGTDTQYF. The CDR3 bases are TGCAGCGTTGATCGAGAGGGAGGGGGCACAGATACGCAGTATTTT.